This T cell receptor (beta chain) stems from a study of preoperative IRX-2 immunotherapy in early breast cancer. Repertoires were generated with immunoSEQ multiplex PCR, while TCRdb's copy carries only in-frame clones and drops some. The sample lists roughly 57,000 clones; approximately 95% were seen once. Germline CDR1 and CDR2: MDHEN and SYDVKM. V trimming: 3 bases; J trimming: 5 bases; junction bases outside the gene matches: 6. CDR3 length equals 15 residues. Documented treatment: preoperative locoregional IRX-2 cytokine immunotherapy. Samples came from a phase Ib trial of preoperative locoregional IRX-2 cytokine immunotherapy.

This receptor was obtained from a human donor with breast cancer. V gene TRBV28 combines with J gene TRBJ1-5, with 8 nucleotides matching TRBD1. This material was acquired from a patient treated with IRX-2 immunotherapy. This chain's CDR3 is CASSFYRGEYQPQHF. CDR3 DNA: TGTGCCAGCAGTTTTTACAGGGGGGAGTATCAGCCCCAGCATTTT.